The T cell receptor beta chain under discussion was sequenced for a study of cytomegalovirus exposure and HLA in healthy donors. As concerns this clone: Antigen specificity is unknown.

Whole-study findings and limits: Confirmation was obtained in vitro that a few CMV-associated chains are specific for CMV antigens.

The PCR made use of 60 Vbeta and 13 Jbeta primers. The protocol was immunoSEQ multiplex PCR, while the TCRdb copy is restricted to in-frame clones and leaves out a portion. The data contain fewer than 250,000 clones, 60% to 80% of them singletons. Sequenced input: PBMCs. The clonotype was recovered from a male donor in good health and CMV-seronegative.

This CDR3 is CASSALTGIYNEQFF. DNA for the CDR3: TGTGCCAGCAGCGCCTTGACAGGGATTTACAATGAGCAGTTCTTC. The chain links TRBV9 to TRBJ2-1; 7 nucleotides line up with TRBD1. The V segment lost 3 bases and the J segment 4 bases; nucleotides outside the gene matches: 7. The CDR3 has 15 residues. Germline V gene lookup returns CDR1 SGDLS and CDR2 YYNGEE.